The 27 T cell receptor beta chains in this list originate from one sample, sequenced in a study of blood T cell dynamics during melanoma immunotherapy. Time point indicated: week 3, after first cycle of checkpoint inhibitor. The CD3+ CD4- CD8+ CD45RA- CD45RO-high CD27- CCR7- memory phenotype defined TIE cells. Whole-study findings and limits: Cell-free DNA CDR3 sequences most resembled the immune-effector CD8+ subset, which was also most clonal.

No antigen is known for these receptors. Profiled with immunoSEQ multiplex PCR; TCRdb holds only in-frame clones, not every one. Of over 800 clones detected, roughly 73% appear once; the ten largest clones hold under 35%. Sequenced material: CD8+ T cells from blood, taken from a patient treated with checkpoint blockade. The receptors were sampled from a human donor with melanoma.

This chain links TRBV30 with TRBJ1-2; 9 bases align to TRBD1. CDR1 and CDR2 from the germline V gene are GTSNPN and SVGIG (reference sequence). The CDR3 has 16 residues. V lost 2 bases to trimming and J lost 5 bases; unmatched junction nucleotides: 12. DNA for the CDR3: TGTGCCTGGAGTCGGGACAGGGATTTTTCGCTTTATGGCTACACCTTC. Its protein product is CAWSRDRDFSLYGYTF.

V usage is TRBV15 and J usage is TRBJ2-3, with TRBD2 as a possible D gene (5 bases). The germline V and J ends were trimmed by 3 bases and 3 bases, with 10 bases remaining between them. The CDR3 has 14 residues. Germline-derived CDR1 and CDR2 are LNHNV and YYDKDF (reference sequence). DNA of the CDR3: TGTGCCACCAGCAGTGTGGGAGAGACAGATACGCAGTATTTT. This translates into CATSSVGETDTQYF.

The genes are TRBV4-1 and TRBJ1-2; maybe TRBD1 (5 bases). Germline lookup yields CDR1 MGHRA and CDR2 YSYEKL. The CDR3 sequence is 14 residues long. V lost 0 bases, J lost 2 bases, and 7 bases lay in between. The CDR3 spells CASSQDKGNYGYTF. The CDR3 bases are TGCGCCAGCAGCCAAGACAAGGGGAACTATGGCTACACCTTC.

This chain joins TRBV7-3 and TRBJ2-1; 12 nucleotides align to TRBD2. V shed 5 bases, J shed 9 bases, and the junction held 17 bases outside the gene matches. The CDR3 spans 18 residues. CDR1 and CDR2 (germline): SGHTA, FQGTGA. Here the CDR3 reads CASSVSGLAGGPRVEQFF. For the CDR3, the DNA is TGTGCCAGCAGCGTATCTGGGCTAGCGGGAGGGCCTAGGGTTGAGCAGTTCTTC.

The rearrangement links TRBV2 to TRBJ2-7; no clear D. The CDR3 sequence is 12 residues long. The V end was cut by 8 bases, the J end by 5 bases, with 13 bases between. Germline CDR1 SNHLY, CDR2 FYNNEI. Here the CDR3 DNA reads TGTGCCAGCTACGGGTCGGTCAACGAGCAGTACTTC. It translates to CASYGSVNEQYF. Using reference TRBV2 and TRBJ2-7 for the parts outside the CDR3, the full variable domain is EPEVTQTPSHQVTQMGQEVILRCVPISNHLYFYWYRQILGQKVEFLVSFYNNEISEKSEIFDDQFSVERPDGSNFTLKIRSTKLEDSAMYFCASYGSVNEQYFGPGTRLTVT.

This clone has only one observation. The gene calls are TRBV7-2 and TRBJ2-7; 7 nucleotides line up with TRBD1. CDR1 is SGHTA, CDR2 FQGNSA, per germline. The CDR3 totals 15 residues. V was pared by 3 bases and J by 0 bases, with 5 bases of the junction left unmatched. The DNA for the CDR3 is TGTGCCAGCAGCTTCGAGGGACAGAGCTCCTACGAGCAGTACTTC. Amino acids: CASSFEGQSSYEQYF.

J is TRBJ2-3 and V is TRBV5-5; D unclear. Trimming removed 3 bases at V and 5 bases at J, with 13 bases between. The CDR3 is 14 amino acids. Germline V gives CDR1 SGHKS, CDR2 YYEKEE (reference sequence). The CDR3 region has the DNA TGTGCCAGCAGCTACCTATTTGAGCGAGATACGCAGTATTTT. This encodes CASSYLFERDTQYF.

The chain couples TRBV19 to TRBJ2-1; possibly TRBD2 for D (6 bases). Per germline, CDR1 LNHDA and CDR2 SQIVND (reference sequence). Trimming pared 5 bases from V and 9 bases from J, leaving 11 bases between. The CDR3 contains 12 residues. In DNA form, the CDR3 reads TGTGCCAGTAGTGCTTTCGGGGGTGAGCAGTTCTTC. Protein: CASSAFGGEQFF.

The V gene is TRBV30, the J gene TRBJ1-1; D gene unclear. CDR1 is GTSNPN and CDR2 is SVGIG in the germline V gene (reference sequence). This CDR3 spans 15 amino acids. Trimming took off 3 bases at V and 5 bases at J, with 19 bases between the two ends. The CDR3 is CAWRKPSGDVTEAFF. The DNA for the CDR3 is TGTGCCTGGAGGAAACCCTCCGGGGATGTGACTGAAGCTTTCTTT.

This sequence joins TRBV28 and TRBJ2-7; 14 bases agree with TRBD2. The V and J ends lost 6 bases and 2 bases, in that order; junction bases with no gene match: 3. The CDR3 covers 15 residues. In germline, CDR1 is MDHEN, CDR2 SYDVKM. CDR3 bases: TGTGCCAGCAGAAAGACTAGCGGGAGGGCCTACGAGCAGTACTTC. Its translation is CASRKTSGRAYEQYF.

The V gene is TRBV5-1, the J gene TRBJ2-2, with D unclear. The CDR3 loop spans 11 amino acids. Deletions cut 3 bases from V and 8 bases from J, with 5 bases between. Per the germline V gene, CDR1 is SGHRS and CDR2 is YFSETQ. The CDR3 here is CASSYGGELFF. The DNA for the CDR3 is TGCGCCAGCAGCTATGGAGGGGAGCTGTTTTTT. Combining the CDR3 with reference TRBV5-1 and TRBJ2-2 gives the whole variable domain KAGVTQTPRYLIKTRGQQVTLSCSPISGHRSVSWYQQTPGQGLQFLFEYFSETQRNKGNFPGRFSGRQFSNSRSEMNVSTLELGDSALYLCASSYGGELFFGEGSRLTVL.

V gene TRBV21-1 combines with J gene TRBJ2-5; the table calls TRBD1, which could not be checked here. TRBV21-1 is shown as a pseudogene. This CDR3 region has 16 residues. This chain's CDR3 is CASSLGQGDPQETQYF. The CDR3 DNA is TGTGCCAGCAGCCTAGGACAGGGTGACCCCCAAGAGACCCAGTACTTC.

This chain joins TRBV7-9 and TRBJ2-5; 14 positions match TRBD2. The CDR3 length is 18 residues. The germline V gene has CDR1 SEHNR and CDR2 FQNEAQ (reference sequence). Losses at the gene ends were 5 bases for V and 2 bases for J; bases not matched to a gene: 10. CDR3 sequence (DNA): TGTGCCAGCAGCCCACAGACTAGCGGGAGGGCCCGTCAAGAGACCCAGTACTTC. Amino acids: CASSPQTSGRARQETQYF.

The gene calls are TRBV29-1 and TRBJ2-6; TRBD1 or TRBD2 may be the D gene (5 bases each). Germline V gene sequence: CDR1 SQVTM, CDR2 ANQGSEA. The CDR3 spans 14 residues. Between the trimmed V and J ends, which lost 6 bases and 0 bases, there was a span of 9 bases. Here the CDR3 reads CSVRGVSGANVLTF. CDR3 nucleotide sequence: TGCAGCGTGAGGGGCGTCTCTGGGGCCAACGTCCTGACTTTC.

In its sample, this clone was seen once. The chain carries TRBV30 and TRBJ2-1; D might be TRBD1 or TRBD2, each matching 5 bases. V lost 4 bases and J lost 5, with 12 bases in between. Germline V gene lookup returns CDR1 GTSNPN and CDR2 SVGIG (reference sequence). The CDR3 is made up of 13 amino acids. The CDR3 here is CAWNGGDHNEQFF. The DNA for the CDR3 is TGTGCCTGGAATGGGGGAGACCACAATGAGCAGTTCTTC.

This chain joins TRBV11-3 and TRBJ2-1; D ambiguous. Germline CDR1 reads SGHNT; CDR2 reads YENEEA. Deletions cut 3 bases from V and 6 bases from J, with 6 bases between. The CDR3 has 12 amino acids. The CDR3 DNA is TGTGCCAGCAGCTTGAGTCCCAATGAGCAGTTCTTC. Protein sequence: CASSLSPNEQFF.

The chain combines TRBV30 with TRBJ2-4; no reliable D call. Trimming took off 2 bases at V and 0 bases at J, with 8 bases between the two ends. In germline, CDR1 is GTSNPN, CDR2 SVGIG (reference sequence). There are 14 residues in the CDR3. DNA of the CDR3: TGTGCCTGGAGTATCAGCCTAGCCAAAAACATTCAGTACTTC. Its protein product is CAWSISLAKNIQYF.

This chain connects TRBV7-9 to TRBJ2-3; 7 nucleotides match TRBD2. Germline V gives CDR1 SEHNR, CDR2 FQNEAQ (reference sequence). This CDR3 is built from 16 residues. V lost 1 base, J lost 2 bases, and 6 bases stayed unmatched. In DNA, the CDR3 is TGTGCCAGCAGCTTAGGAACGGGAGGACCCACAGATACGCAGTATTTT. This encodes CASSLGTGGPTDTQYF.

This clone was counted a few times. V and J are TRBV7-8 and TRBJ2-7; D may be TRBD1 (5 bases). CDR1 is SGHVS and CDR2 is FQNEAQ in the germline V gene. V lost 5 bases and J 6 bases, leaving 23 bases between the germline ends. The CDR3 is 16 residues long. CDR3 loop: CASSLRSAQAGFEQYF. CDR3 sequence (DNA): TGTGCCAGCAGCCTCCGAAGCGCACAGGCAGGGTTCGAGCAGTACTTC.

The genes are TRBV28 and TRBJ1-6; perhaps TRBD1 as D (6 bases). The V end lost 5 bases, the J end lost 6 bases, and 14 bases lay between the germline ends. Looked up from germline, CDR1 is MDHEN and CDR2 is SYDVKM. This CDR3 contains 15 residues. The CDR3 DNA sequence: TGTGCCAGCAGTGGTGGAGGGGGGTTTAATTCACCCCTCCACTTT. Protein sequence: CASSGGGGFNSPLHF.

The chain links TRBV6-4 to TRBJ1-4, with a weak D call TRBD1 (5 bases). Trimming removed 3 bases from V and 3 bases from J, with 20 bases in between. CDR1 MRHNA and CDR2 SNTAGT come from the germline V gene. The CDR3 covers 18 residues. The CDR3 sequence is CASSERWGSDKANEKLFF. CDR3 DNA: TGTGCCAGCAGTGAAAGGTGGGGATCGGACAAAGCTAATGAAAAACTGTTTTTT.

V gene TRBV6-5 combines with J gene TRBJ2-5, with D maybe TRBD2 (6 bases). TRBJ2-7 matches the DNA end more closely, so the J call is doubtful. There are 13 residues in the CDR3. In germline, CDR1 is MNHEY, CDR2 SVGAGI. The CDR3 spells CASNAGRAYEQYF. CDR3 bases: TGTGCCAGCAACGCGGGACGTGCCTACGAGCAGTACTTC.

The CDR3 coding sequence is TGTGCCAGCACCCTGGGACTAGCGCCCACCTACGAGCAGTACTTC. Translated, it gives CASTLGLAPTYEQYF. The chain uses TRBV28 and TRBJ2-7; TRBD2 matches 10 bases. The CDR3 sequence is 15 residues long. Unmatched junction bases numbered 8, after V lost 7 bases and J lost 2 bases. Germline V CDR1 and CDR2: MDHEN, SYDVKM.

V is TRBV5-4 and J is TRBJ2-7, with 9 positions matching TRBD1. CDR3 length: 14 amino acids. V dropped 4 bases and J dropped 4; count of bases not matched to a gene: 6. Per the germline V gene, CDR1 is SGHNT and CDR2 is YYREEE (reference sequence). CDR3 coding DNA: TGTGCCAGCAGCCCGGGACAGGGTGTGTACGAGCAGTACTTC. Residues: CASSPGQGVYEQYF.

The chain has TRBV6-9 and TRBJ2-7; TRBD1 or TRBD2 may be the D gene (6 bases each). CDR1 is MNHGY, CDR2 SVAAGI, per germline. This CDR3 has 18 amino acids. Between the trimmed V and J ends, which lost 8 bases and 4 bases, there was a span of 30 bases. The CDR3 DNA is TGTGCCAGCCGCCCCCCCGGTGGGGGGCCTCGAGAAAAATACGAGCAGTACTTC. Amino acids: CASRPPGGGPREKYEQYF.

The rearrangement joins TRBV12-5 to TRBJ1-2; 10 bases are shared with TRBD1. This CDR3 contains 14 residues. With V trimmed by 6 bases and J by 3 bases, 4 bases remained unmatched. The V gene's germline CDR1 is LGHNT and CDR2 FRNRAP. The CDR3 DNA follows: TGTGCTAGTGGCTCGGACAGGGGGTACTATGGCTACACCTTC. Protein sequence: CASGSDRGYYGYTF.

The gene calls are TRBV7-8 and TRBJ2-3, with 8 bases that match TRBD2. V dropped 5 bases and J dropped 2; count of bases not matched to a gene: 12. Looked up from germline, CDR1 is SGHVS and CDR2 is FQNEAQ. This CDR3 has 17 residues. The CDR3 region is CASSPGSSGTSTDTQYF. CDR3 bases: TGTGCCAGCAGCCCAGGGAGTAGCGGGACGTCCACAGATACGCAGTATTTT. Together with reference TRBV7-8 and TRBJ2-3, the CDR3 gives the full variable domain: GAGVSQSPRYKVAKRGQDVALRCDPISGHVSLFWYQQALGQGPEFLTYFQNEAQLDKSGLPSDRFFAERPEGSVSTLKIQRTQQEDSAVYLCASSPGSSGTSTDTQYFGPGTRLTVL.